A selection of T cell receptor beta chains follows, all from one sample in a study of blood T cell repertoires in COVID-19. Assay: immunoSEQ multiplex PCR; the TCRdb copy retains only in-frame clones and omits some. The data show fewer than 350,000 clones, roughly 86% seen once. Material: PBMCs or T cells enriched from blood (not recorded which). The origin of the receptors is a woman aged 30 to 39 who had been exposed to COVID-19. The CDR3 runs from the conserved cysteine through the conserved F or W. Fields, in order: V gene, J gene, D gene, clone size, CDR3 DNA, CDR3 protein. A D gene is named only where the DNA matches it firmly. Where a row states a size, it is once, few, many or the class of an expanded clone; other rows omit it.

>TRBV15|TRBJ1-1|-|-
TGTGCCACCAGCAGAGGCGACAGGAACACTGAAGCTTTCTTT
CATSRGDRNTEAFF
>TRBV2|TRBJ1-5|-|few
TGTGCCAGCAGCGCCCTACTAGGTGGGGATCAGCCCCAGCATTTT
CASSALLGGDQPQHF
>TRBV7-8|TRBJ1-1|-|-
TGTGCCAGCAGCTTCCAGGGCGCGTACTCGAACACTGAAGCTTTCTTT
CASSFQGAYSNTEAFF
>TRBV3-1/TRBV3-2|TRBJ2-1|-|-
TGTGCCAGCAGCCCTGATTTGCGGGCGGGGACCTACAATGAGCAGTTCTTC
CASSPDLRAGTYNEQFF
>TRBV6-6|TRBJ2-3|TRBD2|-
TGTGCCAGCACCCAGAGCGGGAGGGCCGGGGATACGCAGTATTTT
CASTQSGRAGDTQYF
>TRBV18|TRBJ1-2|-|-
TGTGCCAGCTCACCACCGGCAGGCGGCTACACCTTC
CASSPPAGGYTF
>TRBV20-1|TRBJ2-7|TRBD2|-
TGCAGTGCTAGTGGGTCTAGCGGTACCTACGAGCAGTACTTC
CSASGSSGTYEQYF
>TRBV27|TRBJ2-3|-|-
TGTGCCAGCACGTCCCGCACAGATACGCAGTATTTT
CASTSRTDTQYF
>TRBV28|TRBJ2-7|TRBD1|-
TGTGCCAGCGCGGCCCAGGGGGCTTATCCCTACGAGCAGTACTTC
CASAAQGAYPYEQYF
>TRBV5-8|TRBJ2-3|TRBD1|-
TGTGCCAGCAGCAAAGGGACAGGCTCAACTAGCACAGATACGCAGTATTTT
CASSKGTGSTSTDTQYF
>TRBV28|TRBJ1-2|TRBD1|-
TGTGCCAGCAGTTTGGACAGGGCACGTGGCTACACCTTC
CASSLDRARGYTF
>TRBV2|TRBJ1-1|TRBD1|-
TGTGCCAGCAGTGAGCAGGGGGTGGAAGCTTTCTTT
CASSEQGVEAFF
>TRBV5-1|TRBJ1-6|-|once
TGCGCCAGCAGCTTCCATCCGACAGCCCGAGATTCACCCCTCCACTTT
CASSFHPTARDSPLHF
>TRBV28|TRBJ1-2|-|-
TGTGCCAGCAGTTTAGTCCAGGGGTCGTCTGGCTACACCTTC
CASSLVQGSSGYTF
>TRBV6-1|TRBJ2-1|-|-
TGTGCCAGCAGTGAAAGAGGACTCGCCAACAATGAGCAGTTCTTC
CASSERGLANNEQFF
>TRBV24-1|TRBJ2-5|-|once
TGTGCCACCAGTGATTCCCCTCAAGAGACCCAGTACTTC
CATSDSPQETQYF
>TRBV20-1|TRBJ2-7|-|-
TGCAGTGCTAGTGTAGCTTCCTACGAGCAGTACTTC
CSASVASYEQYF
>TRBV6-1|TRBJ2-7|-|-
TGTGCCAGCAGTGCGCTCAGCGTACACGTCAGCTACGAGCAGTACTTC
CASSALSVHVSYEQYF
>TRBV7-6|TRBJ2-7|-|-
TGTGCCAGCAGCTCCGCGAGGGTAGCGCTACCCTACGAGCAGTACTTC
CASSSARVALPYEQYF
>TRBV28|TRBJ2-7|TRBD2|few
TGTGCCAGCCTGAGCGGGACTTTCTCCTACGAGCAGTACTTC
CASLSGTFSYEQYF
>TRBV28|TRBJ2-7|-|-
TGTGCCAGCAGTCTAGCTCCGAGTGGTGGGTCTTACGAGCAGTACTTC
CASSLAPSGGSYEQYF
>TRBV6-4|TRBJ2-1|-|-
TGTGCCAGCAGTGTCGAACAGGGTAGGGAGCAGTTCTTC
CASSVEQGREQFF
>TRBV5-1|TRBJ2-7|TRBD2|-
TGCGCCAGCAGCTGGGAGGTTCAGAGCGGGAGGATATACGAGCAGTACTTC
CASSWEVQSGRIYEQYF
>TRBV5-4|TRBJ1-1|-|-
TGTGCCAGCAGCCTCGCGGGAGAGGGGGACACTGAAGCTTTCTTT
CASSLAGEGDTEAFF
>TRBV19|TRBJ1-1|-|few
TGTGCCAGTAGTCTATCGGCGGGCACTGAAGCTTTCTTT
CASSLSAGTEAFF
>TRBV12-3/TRBV12-4|TRBJ2-2|-|-
TGTGCCAGCAGTTTAAAAGCGGAGCTGTTTTTT
CASSLKAELFF
>TRBV19|TRBJ1-5|-|-
TGTGCCAGTAGTATAGCCCTAGGGAGTCAGCCCCAGCATTTT
CASSIALGSQPQHF
>TRBV20-1|TRBJ1-1|-|-
TGCAGTGCGACGGACAGTACTAAAGCTTTCTTT
CSATDSTKAFF
>TRBV20-1|TRBJ2-5|-|-
TGCAGTGCTAGTGACGAGCGGTACCAAGAGACCCAGTACTTC
CSASDERYQETQYF
>TRBV29-1|TRBJ2-7|TRBD2|-
TGCAGCGTTGTGGGTGGAAAAAGCGGGAGTCTCTACGAGCAGTACTTC
CSVVGGKSGSLYEQYF
>TRBV7-9|TRBJ1-2|-|-
TGTGCCAGCAGCTTAGATACCGGGGTGCAAAATGGCTACACCTTC
CASSLDTGVQNGYTF
>TRBV7-9|TRBJ1-5|-|-
TGTGCCAGCAGCTTTGGAAGTGGAGGACAGCCCCAGCATTTT
CASSFGSGGQPQHF
>TRBV2|TRBJ2-3|TRBD2|-
TGTGCCAGCACCGGCGGACTAGCGGGAGCGGGTACGCAGTATTTT
CASTGGLAGAGTQYF
>TRBV18|TRBJ1-5|TRBD1|-
TGTGCCAGCTCACCACGACAGGGGAGCACTCAGCCCCAGCATTTT
CASSPRQGSTQPQHF
>TRBV9|TRBJ1-6|TRBD1|-
TGTGCTAGTGGGACAGGGAGCTCCTATAATTCACCCCTCCACTTT
CASGTGSSYNSPLHF
>TRBV10-1|TRBJ2-7|TRBD1|many
TGCGCCAGCAGTGAGGGGACAGGGGCCGAGCAGTACTTC
CASSEGTGAEQYF
>TRBV7-8|TRBJ2-2|-|-
TGTGCCAGCAGCATACTAGTTGGGACCGGGGAGCTGTTTTTT
CASSILVGTGELFF
>TRBV18|TRBJ2-7|-|-
TGTGCCAGCTCACCCCGGACAGCCGGGGCCTACTACGAGCAGTACTTC
CASSPRTAGAYYEQYF
>TRBV27|TRBJ2-5|-|-
TGTGCCAGCAGTTCCCCAGGGGTAAGAGAGACCCAGTACTTC
CASSSPGVRETQYF
>TRBV9|TRBJ2-1|TRBD2|-
TGTGCCAGCAGCCCCGGGACTAGCGACTCCTACAATGAGCAGTTCTTC
CASSPGTSDSYNEQFF
>TRBV10-1|TRBJ2-3|TRBD2|once
TGCGCCAGCAGTCGGTCCACTAGCGGGAGTACTGGCACAGATACGCAGTATTTT
CASSRSTSGSTGTDTQYF
>TRBV28|TRBJ1-1|-|-
TGTGCCAGCAGAGTTGGGGGTAAGTTGACAGGAGAGGAAACTGAAGCTTTCTTT
CASRVGGKLTGEETEAFF
>TRBV28|TRBJ2-7|TRBD1|few
TGTGCCAGCAGTTTACCCCAGGACAGGGGGCTCTACGAGCAGTACTTC
CASSLPQDRGLYEQYF
>TRBV7-9|TRBJ2-1|TRBD1|once
TGTGCCAGCACTGTGGACAGGAACGAGTTCTTC
CASTVDRNEFF
>TRBV2|TRBJ2-1|TRBD2|many
TGTGCCAGCACGGATCTACCGAGTAGGCTAGCGGGAGTCGTGAATGAGCAGTTCTTC
CASTDLPSRLAGVVNEQFF
>TRBV12-5|TRBJ2-1|TRBD2|-
TGTGCTAGTGGCGGACTAGCGGCTAACAATGAGCAGTTCTTC
CASGGLAANNEQFF
>TRBV12-3/TRBV12-4|TRBJ1-1|-|once
TGTGCCAGCAGTCCGACAGAGAACACTGAAGCTTTCTTT
CASSPTENTEAFF
>TRBV7-3|TRBJ2-1|-|-
TGTGCCAGCAGCTTAAAGGTGCGGGATGAGCAGTTCTTC
CASSLKVRDEQFF
>TRBV18|TRBJ2-5|-|few
TGTGCCAGCTCAGGGGACTTTGGAGAGACCCAGTACTTC
CASSGDFGETQYF
>TRBV24-1|TRBJ2-7|TRBD1|-
TGTGCCACCAGTGGGTTTGGGACAGGGGAGTCCTACGAGCAGTACTTC
CATSGFGTGESYEQYF
>TRBV10-2|TRBJ2-5|-|-
TGCGCCGGCGGGGCGGGACAAGAGACCCAGTACTTC
CAGGAGQETQYF
>TRBV13|TRBJ2-1|-|many
TGTGCCAGCAGCTCCCGCAGTGAGCAGTTCTTC
CASSSRSEQFF
>TRBV12-3/TRBV12-4|TRBJ1-2|-|-
TGTGCCAGCAGTCTCGGGGGGTCAGGCTACACCTTC
CASSLGGSGYTF
>TRBV30|TRBJ2-3|TRBD1|-
TGTGCCTGGAGACAGGGGGAACGGCTCACAGATACGCAGTATTTT
CAWRQGERLTDTQYF
>TRBV28|TRBJ2-3|-|-
TGTGCCAGCCGTTCCCCGGTCTTCACAGATACGCAGTATTTT
CASRSPVFTDTQYF
>TRBV30|TRBJ2-7|TRBD1|-
TGTGCCTGGTCCGGAGCCCCGGGACAGGGGGCAGGTGAGCAGTACTTC
CAWSGAPGQGAGEQYF
>TRBV7-9|TRBJ2-1|-|-
TGTGCCAGCAGCTTGCGGGCTAGCTCCTACAATGAGCAGTTCTTC
CASSLRASSYNEQFF
>TRBV5-4|TRBJ2-2|TRBD2|-
TGTGCCAGCAGGTCTAGCGGGAGAGATCGCACCGGGGAGCTGTTTTTT
CASRSSGRDRTGELFF
>TRBV27|TRBJ2-7|TRBD2|-
TGTGCCAGCAGCCCAAGACTAGCGGATATTTACGAGCAGTACTTC
CASSPRLADIYEQYF